One sample yielded the 11 T cell receptor beta chains listed below, sequenced in a study of T cells in Graves' hyperthyroidism and ophthalmopathy. The CDR3 regions of TCR beta were amplified from RNA transcripts. First-round RT-PCR of the TCR CDR3 relied on the HTBI primer set. TCRdb recomputed calls from the multiplex PCR reads with MiXCR, one row per CDR3 protein. This sample yields under 450,000 distinct CDR3 sequences, of which roughly 13% are seen a single time; under 25% belongs to the top ten. The sequencing sample was made of blood. The source of these receptors is a man aged 30-40 years with Graves' hyperthyroidism that later progressed to Graves' ophthalmopathy.

The V call is TRBV30, the J call TRBJ1-6, with 7 bases identical to TRBD1. The CDR3 has 14 residues. Trimming took 2 bases from V and 5 from J; bases not matched to a gene: 3. From germline, CDR1 is GTSNPN and CDR2 SVGIG (reference sequence). The CDR3 sequence is CAWSTGTDNSPLHF. In DNA form, the CDR3 reads TGTGCCTGGAGTACAGGGACAGATAATTCACCCCTCCACTTT.

This clonotype has ten or more counts. The V call is TRBV20-1, the J call TRBJ2-3, with 7 bases fitting TRBD2. This CDR3 comprises 15 residues. The V and J ends lost 5 bases and 2 bases, in that order; junction bases with no gene match: 10. Germline CDR1 is DFQATT and CDR2 is SNEGSKA (reference sequence). CDR3 sequence: CSAFQAGTNTDTQYF. Written as DNA, the CDR3 is TGCAGTGCTTTTCAGGCCGGGACTAACACAGATACGCAGTATTTT.

This clonotype was picked up a small number of times. The chain is built from TRBV18 and TRBJ2-1, with 8 bases fitting TRBD1. Germline V gives CDR1 KGHSH, CDR2 LQKENI. Germline trimming cut 3 bases from V and 9 bases from J; bases unmatched to any gene: 4. The CDR3 covers 13 residues. The DNA of the CDR3 is TGTGCCAGCTCACCGCCAGGGGGCACTGAGCAGTTCTTC. It codes for CASSPPGGTEQFF.

In this sample, this clonotype turned up a few times. V and J are TRBV20-1 and TRBJ2-3; 14 bases are shared with TRBD2. The CDR3 totals 18 residues. J gave up 2 bases and V 3 bases, and 10 bases lay outside the gene matches. Germline-derived CDR1 and CDR2 are DFQATT and SNEGSKA (reference sequence). CDR3 sequence (DNA): TGCAGTGCTAGTATACAGACTAGCGGGGGGGTACACACAGATACGCAGTATTTT. Residues: CSASIQTSGGVHTDTQYF.

In its sample, this clonotype was seen many times. V and J are TRBV5-1 and TRBJ2-7, with 8 bases identical to TRBD1. V was clipped by 6 bases and J by 7 bases; unmatched bases: 15. Per germline, CDR1 SGHRS and CDR2 YFSETQ. The CDR3 is 15 amino acids. CDR3: CASTPSGGLMREQYF. The CDR3 nucleotides are TGCGCCAGCACCCCCTCAGGGGGCCTCATGAGGGAGCAGTACTTC. The variable domain in full, with the rest retrieved from reference TRBV5-1 and TRBJ2-7, is KAGVTQTPRYLIKTRGQQVTLSCSPISGHRSVSWYQQTPGQGLQFLFEYFSETQRNKGNFPGRFSGRQFSNSRSEMNVSTLELGDSALYLCASTPSGGLMREQYFGPGTRLTVT.

V and J are TRBV6-5 and TRBJ2-1, with TRBD2 identical over 12 bases. Trimming removed 0 bases from V and 2 bases from J; junction bases left unmatched: 8. The germline V gene encodes CDR1 MNHEY and CDR2 SVGAGI. CDR3 length equals 19 residues. CDR3 DNA sequence: TGTGCCAGCAGTTACTCGTATCCTAGCGGGGGGGCCCCCTACAATGAGCAGTTCTTC. It encodes CASSYSYPSGGAPYNEQFF.

This clonotype was seen repeatedly, ten times or more. This sequence joins TRBV11-2 and TRBJ2-5; D gene ambiguous. V was shortened by 3 bases and J by 4 bases, with 9 bases between the two germline ends. The CDR3 is 13 residues long. Germline assignment: CDR1 SGHAT and CDR2 FQNNGV. CDR3 residues: CASSFPGGETQYF. CDR3 DNA sequence: TGTGCCAGCAGCTTCCCCGGCGGAGAGACCCAGTACTTC.

This clonotype was found many times. The V call is TRBV6-1, the J call TRBJ2-5, with 8 bases lining up with TRBD1. Trimming took 6 bases from V and 5 from J; bases not matched to a gene: 8. The CDR3 consists of 14 residues. Germline-derived CDR1 and CDR2 are MNHNS and SASEGT. This chain's CDR3 is CASRVNRGLETQYF. The CDR3 bases are TGTGCCAGCAGAGTAAACAGGGGGTTGGAGACCCAGTACTTC.

CDR3 amino acids: CASSSGDNNQPQHF. The CDR3 region has the DNA TGCGCCAGCAGCTCCGGGGACAACAATCAGCCCCAGCATTTT. The chain joins TRBV5-1 to TRBJ1-5; a possible D gene is TRBD1 (6 bases). The length of the CDR3 is 14 residues. Trimming stripped 3 bases from V and 3 bases from J, with 10 bases between. The germline V gene encodes CDR1 SGHRS and CDR2 YFSETQ.

This clonotype has just one count. The chain is built from TRBV6-5 and TRBJ2-3; the D gene could be TRBD1 or TRBD2 (6 bases each). Trimming removed 2 bases at V and 14 bases at J, with 17 bases between. The CDR3 runs 13 residues. Germline V CDR1 and CDR2: MNHEY, SVGAGI. CDR3 loop: CASSYPRGENRYF. The DNA of the CDR3 is TGTGCCAGCAGTTACCCAAGGGGGGAGAATAGGTATTTT.

This clonotype was seen a few times. The rearrangement uses TRBV28 and TRBJ2-7, with 11 positions matching TRBD2. The length of the CDR3 is 15 residues. J was trimmed by 6 bases and V by 6 bases; bases with no gene match: 10. Germline CDR1 is MDHEN and CDR2 is SYDVKM. In DNA form, the CDR3 reads TGTGCCAGCAGCCTGGCTAGCGGGGGGTTCGGCGAGCAGTACTTC. Translated: CASSLASGGFGEQYF.